This TCR beta chain was profiled in a study of beta chain features in type 1 diabetes. Trimming cost V 1 base and J 5 bases, with 8 bases left between them. Germline V gene sequence: CDR1 MDHEN, CDR2 SYDVKM. The CDR3 is 13 amino acids. General observations from the study: The question of HLA type influencing TCRB rearrangement was one that remained unresolved here. Among type 1 diabetes patients, VDJ junctions had fewer insertions and more deletions. Shorter TCRB CDR3s, moderately but significantly so, were found in Type 1 diabetes patients in all four CD4+ subsets.

Expressed TCRB transcripts got sequenced, as all isolated RNA was reverse transcribed. Produced via immunoSEQ multiplex PCR; TCRdb's table is partial and in-frame only. Of more than 300,000 clones detected, approximately 9.7% appear once; the ten largest clones hold roughly 0.99%. Regarding this clone: What it binds is not known. Other DNA sequences of this sample code for an identical CDR3.

Each sorted population was over 98% pure. V is TRBV28 and J is TRBJ1-2; D is ambiguous. This receptor was identified in a young man with type 1 diabetes. Sample: central memory CD4+ T cells from blood. CDR3 loop: CASSLSGGYGYTF. The CDR3 DNA is TGTGCCAGCAGTTTATCAGGAGGGTATGGCTACACCTTC.